Reported below is one T cell receptor (beta chain). What it binds is unknown. These data come from a study of vaccination and CD4 T cells after COVID-19. Study-level points and caveats: From 21 to 38, the median of SARS-CoV-2-reactive clonotypes rose without reaching significance.

The Oncomine TCR Beta short-read assay was applied to DNA of cultured CD4+ T cells. One entry per CDR3 protein results from TCRdb running MiXCR on the PCR reads. Here the sample spans about 7,800 distinct CDR3 sequences, 30% to 40% being singletons. Specified treatment: approximately nine-day PBMC culture with coronavirus spike peptide pools or control peptides (ViraFEST assay). The unexposed donor gave CD4+ T cells before the COVID-19 pandemic (2011-2018). Cells received half-medium changes with fresh IL-2 medium on days 3 and 7. Trimming left V 4 bases short and J 5 bases short, with 14 bases between. Germline CDR1 and CDR2: SQVTM and ANQGSEA. This CDR3 spans 13 amino acids.

The sequenced sample consisted of CD4+ T cells from blood, cultured in vitro. The TCR comes from a human donor in good health. The chain combines TRBV29-1 with TRBJ1-1; maybe TRBD1 (6 bases). The DNA of the CDR3 is TGCAGCGTTGGAACGGGGGCGAAGACTGAAGCTTTCTTT. Protein sequence: CSVGTGAKTEAFF.